This TCR beta chain was profiled in a study of cytomegalovirus exposure and HLA in healthy donors (dated by TCRdb to 2016 to 2017). Broadly, across the study: According to an earlier analysis of 450 to 650 of the donors, about 179 million T cells yielded some 110 million unique TCR beta sequences and approximately 300 Gb of sequence data. Donor age, sex, ethnicity and CMV serostatus were compiled alongside the repertoire data. Typing coverage differed by locus: A, B, C, DRB1 and DQB1 were typed in roughly 620-630 donors, DQA1 in roughly 500, DPA1 in over 600, and DPB1 in 472. The aim of the study was to test whether cataloging public T cell receptors could identify signatures of past pathogen exposure. Among the roughly 370 genotyped donors, 81% belonged to the genetic ancestry cluster associated with self-reported Caucasian donors. High-throughput TCR immunosequencing, statistical association of individual TCRs with disease status, and machine learning were combined to predict cytomegalovirus infection status. Rather than drawing on any new phenotypic data, the later analysis identified candidate immune exposures from TCR beta sequences and the way those sequences occurred across donors. Class I and class II HLA loci were covered by the typing at four-digit resolution. In addition to the first cohort of around 670 subjects, a separate validation cohort of approximately 130 different subjects was used. Roughly 5 DR-DQ haplotypes were handled as single units for association and clustering, since linkage in the cohort was strong. Approximately 310 gigabases of sequencing data and approximately 93 million unique TCR sequences were included in an early release covering 550 to 800 HLA-typed donors. In an earlier analysis of over 550 of the donors, high-throughput TCR beta sequencing was used to judge whether each TCR beta V gene segment behaved as functional or pseudogenic. To study patterns of TCR occurrence, a later analysis re-analyzed previously published TCR beta repertoires from 500 to 850 donors and added high-resolution HLA genotyping. All discovery cohort repertoires had been generated using a single sequencing platform. The T cell repertoires of 666 subjects were profiled by immunosequencing and related to cytomegalovirus serostatus. Genome-wide SNP genotypes for about 55% of the 666 donors were used in a later genetic analysis, which treated that subset as a discovery cohort. Across some 400 genotyped donors of the cohort, an average of about 240,000 unique TCR beta nucleotide sequences per donor were sequenced, and roughly 17% of those sequences were non-productive.

Libraries were made using the immunoSEQ multiplex PCR assay. A mixture of 60 forward primers for TCR Vbeta segments and 13 reverse primers for TCR Jbeta segments was used in the multiplex PCR. The CDR3 region of rearranged TCR beta genes was amplified from genomic DNA with a multiplex PCR assay. The amplified TCR beta libraries were sequenced on the Illumina HiSeq System as 87-base-pair reads. In the source study's methods: A later analysis counted about 80 million unique TCR beta chains across the 650 to 800 repertoires, and around 9.9 million of these chains were shared by at least two donors. A nearest-neighbor algorithm error-corrected the raw reads and collapsed the reads into unique sequences, merging closely related sequences to remove PCR and sequencing errors. CDR3 sequences were aligned to IMGT reference sequences to assign V, D and J gene segments. For a sequence to be retained, a match of at least six nucleotides was required to both a V gene segment and a J gene segment. A rearrangement counted as productive if the CDR3 had no stop codons and remained in frame with V and J, and every other rearrangement counted as non-productive. CDR3 was defined according to IMGT convention as the region running from the second conserved V-encoded cysteine to the conserved J-encoded phenylalanine. The earlier analysis of about 620 of the donors excluded sequences that lacked an unambiguous match to a single V gene segment. In an earlier analysis of roughly 600 of the donors, a V segment was called functional when productive rearrangements were above 56.7%, and segregating when the standard deviation between donors exceeded 5%. A statistical classification framework was built to diagnose cytomegalovirus status from the catalog of TCR beta chain sequences. A later analysis assigned V and J genes by comparing TCR nucleotide sequences with IMGT/GENE-DB human TR gene sequences. Using the TCRdist pipeline, a later analysis assigned CDR3 sequences along with most-parsimonious VDJ recombination scenarios. A later analysis defined each TCR beta chain by its CDR3 amino acid sequence plus V-gene family, and excluded reads lacking a unique V-gene family. To address suspected cross-contamination and a sequencing artifact, a later analysis removed 450 to 700 highly shared, low-generation-probability nucleotide sequences. In a later analysis, a clonal expansion index was calculated for each public chain from normalized within-repertoire ranks of inferred template counts. In a later analysis, generation probabilities were computed with a VDJ recombination model fitted to out-of-frame rearrangements, and the resulting probabilities were checked against IGoR. In a later analysis, hypergeometric tests were used to score TCR-TCR, TCR-HLA and TCR-CMV co-occurrence, with a repertoire-size bias correction applied to TCR pairs. In a later analysis, false discovery rates were estimated by permuting HLA or CMV assignments 20 times. A later analysis grouped co-occurring TCRs with DBSCAN, adding TCRdist sequence similarity when clustering within HLA-allele-positive subsets. Repertoires with fewer than 30,000 or more than 120,000 public chains were left out of co-occurrence clustering, as were a few repertoires with anomalous nucleotide sharing. The immuneACCESS repertoire file appears here via TCRdb, limited to in-frame rearrangements. These files lack a portion of the clones; in checked studies, under half of the deficit traces to unresolved V genes, and the cause of the others is not known. V and J calls and clone size are copied from that table; D and trimming were computed from the DNA. In this sample's table one finds about 200,000 clones. 0.95% to 1.3% of the sample comes from the top ten.

Notes on this clone: This clone's antigen is unknown.

In total, 666 healthy bone marrow donors made up the cohort. At the time of sampling, all cohort members were nominally healthy, though unrecorded immune exposures were likely present. The donor tested CMV seropositive and was one of the 289 seropositive cohort members. A peripheral blood sample was collected from each donor, and TCR beta sequencing was performed on peripheral blood mononuclear cells. Genomic DNA extraction from the blood cell samples was performed with the Qiagen DNeasy Blood Extraction Kit. Study-level results and caveats: A cluster of highly shared sequence variants was judged likely to represent a technical artifact of the sequencing pipeline. Cytomegalovirus status was reported to be diagnosed by the classifier with high specificity and sensitivity in both the original and validation cohorts. Roughly uniform sequencing depth across donors was assumed in presence/absence analyses, although this assumption may not hold. Linkage disequilibrium might explain the correlated functional status among segregating V segments, but an unknown experimental factor could not be ruled out. According to a later genetic analysis, donors in an Asian-associated ancestry cluster had fewer N-insertions in productive TCRs than the approximately 650-donor mean. A later analysis reported that several top co-occurrence clusters appeared linked to parvovirus B19, influenza, CMV and Epstein-Barr virus. Specific HLA alleles were associated with more than 15,000 TCR beta sequences at a false discovery rate of 0.05 in a later analysis. V-gene and J-gene trimming of TCR beta chains was associated with a missense DCLRE1C variant in a later genetic analysis, and the association was replicated in an independent cohort. Because some donors lacked HLA typing at each locus, the association tests relied only on the typed subset. Strong co-occurrence of HLA alleles, especially DR and DQ, made assigning TCR associations to individual alleles difficult. The cohort was sequenced for TCR beta chains only, and without alpha or paired-chain data the features that could be detected were limited. A further reported finding was that TCR beta sequences accurately predicted the HLA-A and HLA-B alleles for most subjects in the first cohort. The earlier analysis of about 600 of the donors excluded 15 to 20 rarely observed V segments, including chromosome 9 orphons, because counts were too low. In an earlier analysis of about 600 of the donors, most TCR beta V segments appeared in productive rearrangements about 87% or about 30% of the time, broadly matching IMGT annotations. Immune exposure information for the cohort was limited to CMV serostatus. In vitro tests confirmed that three of the cytomegalovirus-associated TCR beta chains recognize cytomegalovirus antigens. Most CMV-associated TCR beta chains appeared to be HLA-restricted in a later analysis, and the HLA associations seemed to be driven largely by CMV exposure. The authors suggested that the approach could potentially be generalized to other disease states and immunological phenotypes. A total of fewer than 200 TCR beta chains were listed by the study as associated with cytomegalovirus. A later analysis found that TCR association rates varied across HLA loci, with DRB1 alleles showing the most associated TCRs and HLA-C alleles the fewest. Most TCR sequences were seen in very few donors, while some public TCRs were found in many individuals. In a later analysis, HLA-associated TCR beta chains showed more clonal expansion and lower generation probabilities than non-associated chains that were equally common.

The specimen sequenced was PBMCs. This clonotype was sampled from a girl under 10 years old in good health and CMV-seropositive.

For the CDR3, the sequence is CASSEQGLRQPQHF. The DNA sequence is TGTGCCAGCAGCGAACAGGGGTTAAGGCAGCCCCAGCATTTT. The rearrangement joined TRBV21-1 to TRBJ1-5; the table's TRBD1 call for D was not verified on the DNA. TRBV21-1 is a pseudogene. Counted from cysteine to phenylalanine, this CDR3 has 14 amino acids. Just the 42-base CDR3 DNA is kept, in frame starting at base 1.